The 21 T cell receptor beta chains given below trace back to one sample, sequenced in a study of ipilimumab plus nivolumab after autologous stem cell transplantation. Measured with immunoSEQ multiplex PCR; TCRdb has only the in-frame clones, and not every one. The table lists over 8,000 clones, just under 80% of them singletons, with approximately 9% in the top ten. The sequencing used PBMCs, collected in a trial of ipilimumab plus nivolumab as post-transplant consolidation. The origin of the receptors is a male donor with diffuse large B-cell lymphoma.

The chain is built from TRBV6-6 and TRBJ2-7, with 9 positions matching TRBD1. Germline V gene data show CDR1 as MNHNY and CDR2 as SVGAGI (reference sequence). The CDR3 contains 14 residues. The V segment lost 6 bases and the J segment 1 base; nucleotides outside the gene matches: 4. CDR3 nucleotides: TGTGCCAGCAGAATGGACAGGGGATCCTACGAGCAGTACTTC. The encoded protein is CASRMDRGSYEQYF.

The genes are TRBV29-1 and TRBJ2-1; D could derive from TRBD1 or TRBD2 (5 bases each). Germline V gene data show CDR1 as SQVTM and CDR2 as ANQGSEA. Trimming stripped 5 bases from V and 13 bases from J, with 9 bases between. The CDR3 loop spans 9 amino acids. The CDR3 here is CSVPGPQFF. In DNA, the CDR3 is TGCAGCGTTCCGGGACCACAGTTCTTC.

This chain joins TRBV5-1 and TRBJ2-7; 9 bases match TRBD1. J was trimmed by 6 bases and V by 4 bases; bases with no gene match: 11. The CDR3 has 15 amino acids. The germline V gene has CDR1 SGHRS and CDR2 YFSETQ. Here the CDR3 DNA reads TGCGCCAGCAGCATAGGGACAGGGCCCAAGGTCGAGCAGTACTTC. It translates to CASSIGTGPKVEQYF.

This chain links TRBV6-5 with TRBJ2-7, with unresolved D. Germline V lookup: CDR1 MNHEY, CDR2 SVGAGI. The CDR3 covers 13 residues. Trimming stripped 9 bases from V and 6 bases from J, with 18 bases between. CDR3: CASRMGLKGEQYF. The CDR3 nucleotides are TGTGCCAGTAGGATGGGTCTTAAGGGCGAGCAGTACTTC.

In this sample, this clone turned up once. The CDR3 nucleotides read TGTGCCAGCAGCGTGGACGGTTGGGCGGAGACCCAGTACTTC. Encoded protein: CASSVDGWAETQYF. This chain links TRBV7-8 with TRBJ2-5, with D hard to call. Trimming removed 5 bases at V and 5 bases at J, with 15 bases between. This CDR3 contains 14 residues. Germline CDR1 is SGHVS and CDR2 is FQNEAQ.

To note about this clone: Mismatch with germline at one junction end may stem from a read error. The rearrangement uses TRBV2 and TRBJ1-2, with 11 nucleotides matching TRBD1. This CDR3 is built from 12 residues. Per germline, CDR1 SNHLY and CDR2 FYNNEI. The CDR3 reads CASRDRGRRGAF. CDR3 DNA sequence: TGTGCCAGCAGGGACAGGGGGCGGAGAGGGGCCTTC.

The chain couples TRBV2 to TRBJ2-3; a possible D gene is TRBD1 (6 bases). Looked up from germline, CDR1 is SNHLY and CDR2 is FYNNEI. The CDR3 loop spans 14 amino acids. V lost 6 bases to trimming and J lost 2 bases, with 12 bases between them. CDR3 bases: TGTGCCAGCAGAGGACAGTACTACACAGATACGCAGTATTTT. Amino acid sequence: CASRGQYYTDTQYF.

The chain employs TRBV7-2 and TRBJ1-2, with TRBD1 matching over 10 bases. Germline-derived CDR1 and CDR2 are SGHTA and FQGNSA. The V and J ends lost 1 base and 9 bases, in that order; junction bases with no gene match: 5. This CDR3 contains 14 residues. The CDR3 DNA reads TGTGCCAGCAGCTTAGGGACAGGGGGTATGAGCTACACCTTC. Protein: CASSLGTGGMSYTF.

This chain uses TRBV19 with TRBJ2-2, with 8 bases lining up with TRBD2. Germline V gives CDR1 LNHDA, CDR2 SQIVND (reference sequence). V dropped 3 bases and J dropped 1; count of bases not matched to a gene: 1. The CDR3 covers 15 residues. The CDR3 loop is CASSISGGNTGELFF. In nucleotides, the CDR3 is TGTGCCAGTAGTATCAGCGGGGGGAACACCGGGGAGCTGTTTTTT. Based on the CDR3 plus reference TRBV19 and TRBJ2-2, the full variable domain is DGGITQSPKYLFRKEGQNVTLSCEQNLNHDAMYWYRQDPGQGLRLIYYSQIVNDFQKGDIAEGYSVSREKKESFPLTVTSAQKNPTAFYLCASSISGGNTGELFFGEGSRLTVL.

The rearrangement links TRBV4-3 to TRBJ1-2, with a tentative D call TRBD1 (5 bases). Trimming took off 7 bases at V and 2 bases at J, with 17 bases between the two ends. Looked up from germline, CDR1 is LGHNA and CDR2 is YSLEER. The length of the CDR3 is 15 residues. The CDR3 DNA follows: TGCGCCAGCAAGGCGGGGCTCGGAGCAAACTATGGCTACACCTTC. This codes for CASKAGLGANYGYTF.

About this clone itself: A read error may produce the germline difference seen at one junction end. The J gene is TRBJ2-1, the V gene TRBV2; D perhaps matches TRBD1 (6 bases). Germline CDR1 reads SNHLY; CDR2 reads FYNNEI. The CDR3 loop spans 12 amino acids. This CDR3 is CASTGNRAPAVF. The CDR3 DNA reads TGTGCCAGCACGGGGAACAGGGCTCCCGCGGTCTTC.

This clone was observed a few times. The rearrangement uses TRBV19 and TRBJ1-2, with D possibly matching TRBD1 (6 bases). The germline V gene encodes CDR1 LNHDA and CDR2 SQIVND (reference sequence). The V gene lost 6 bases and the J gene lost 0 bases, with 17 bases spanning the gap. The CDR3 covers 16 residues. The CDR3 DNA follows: TGTGCCAGTAGCCGGACAGCGCTTATCACTAACTATGGCTACACCTTC. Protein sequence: CASSRTALITNYGYTF.

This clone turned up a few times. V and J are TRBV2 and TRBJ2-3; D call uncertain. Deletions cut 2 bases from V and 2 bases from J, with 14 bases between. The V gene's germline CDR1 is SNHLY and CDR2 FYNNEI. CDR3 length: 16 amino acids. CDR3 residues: CASSEKQVLYTDTQYF. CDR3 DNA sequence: TGTGCCAGCAGTGAAAAGCAGGTCTTGTACACAGATACGCAGTATTTT.

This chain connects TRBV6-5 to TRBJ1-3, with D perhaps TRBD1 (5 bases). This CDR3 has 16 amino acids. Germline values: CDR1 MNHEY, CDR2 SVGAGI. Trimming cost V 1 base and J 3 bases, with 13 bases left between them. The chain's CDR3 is CASSYLGGGSGNTIYF. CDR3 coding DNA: TGTGCCAGCAGTTACTTGGGGGGTGGCAGTGGAAACACCATATATTTT.

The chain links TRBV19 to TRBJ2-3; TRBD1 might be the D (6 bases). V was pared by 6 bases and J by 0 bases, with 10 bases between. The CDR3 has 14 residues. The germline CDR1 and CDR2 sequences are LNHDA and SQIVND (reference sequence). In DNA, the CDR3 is TGTGCCAGTAGATTACAGGGTAGCACAGATACGCAGTATTTT. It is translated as CASRLQGSTDTQYF.

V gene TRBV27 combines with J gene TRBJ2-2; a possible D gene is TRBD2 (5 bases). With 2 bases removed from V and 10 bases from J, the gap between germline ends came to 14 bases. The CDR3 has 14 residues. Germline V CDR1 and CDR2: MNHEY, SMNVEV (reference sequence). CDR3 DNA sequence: TGTGCCAGCAGTTTAGCCCTGAGGGTGGAGGAGCTGTTTTTT. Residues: CASSLALRVEELFF.

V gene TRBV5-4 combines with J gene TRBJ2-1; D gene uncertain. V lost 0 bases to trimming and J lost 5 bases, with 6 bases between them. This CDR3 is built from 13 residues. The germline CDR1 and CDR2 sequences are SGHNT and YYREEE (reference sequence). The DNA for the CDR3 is TGTGCCAGCAGCTTGGCGTGGGACAATGAGCAGTTCTTC. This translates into CASSLAWDNEQFF.

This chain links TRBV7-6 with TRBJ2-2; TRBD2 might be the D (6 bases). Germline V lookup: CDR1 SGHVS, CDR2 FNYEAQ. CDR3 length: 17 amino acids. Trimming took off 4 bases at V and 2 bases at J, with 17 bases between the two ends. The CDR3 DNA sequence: TGTGCCAGCAGCTCCGTTTTCGGGACTCTAAACACCGGGGAGCTGTTTTTT. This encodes CASSSVFGTLNTGELFF.

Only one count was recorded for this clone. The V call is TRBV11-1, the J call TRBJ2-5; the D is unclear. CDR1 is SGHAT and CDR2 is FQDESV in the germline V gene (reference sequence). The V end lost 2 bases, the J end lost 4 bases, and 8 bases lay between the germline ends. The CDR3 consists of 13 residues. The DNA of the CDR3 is TGTGCCAGCAGCTTAAAGTGGAGAGAGACCCAGTACTTC. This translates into CASSLKWRETQYF.

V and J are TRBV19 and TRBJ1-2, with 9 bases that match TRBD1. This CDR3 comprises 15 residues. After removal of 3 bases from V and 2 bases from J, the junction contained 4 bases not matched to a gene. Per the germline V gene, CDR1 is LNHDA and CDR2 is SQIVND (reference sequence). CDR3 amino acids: CASSISGTGNYGYTF. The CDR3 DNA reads TGTGCCAGTAGTATCTCCGGGACAGGGAACTATGGCTACACCTTC.

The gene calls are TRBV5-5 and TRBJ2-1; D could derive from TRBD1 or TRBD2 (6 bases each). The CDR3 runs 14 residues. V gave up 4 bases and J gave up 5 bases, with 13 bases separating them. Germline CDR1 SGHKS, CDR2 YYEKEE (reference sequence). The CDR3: CASSPTGGHNEQFF. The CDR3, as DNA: TGTGCCAGCAGCCCCACTGGGGGGCACAATGAGCAGTTCTTC.